This TCR beta chain emerged from a study of early T cells in non-severe SARS-CoV-2 infection. TCRdb reprocessed the 5' RACE reads with MiXCR, giving one entry per CDR3 protein. The profile shows some 23,000 distinct CDR3 sequences, 5.3% of them singletons. Trimming took off 3 bases at V and 8 bases at J, with 13 bases between the two ends. The CDR3 is 12 residues long. Germline V gives CDR1 DFQATT, CDR2 SNEGSKA (reference sequence). At least ten counts were recorded for this clonotype. This sequence originates from an adult who was a healthcare worker with PCR-confirmed SARS-CoV-2 infection or an uninfected control (not recorded which). V and J are TRBV20-1 and TRBJ1-2; a possible D gene is TRBD1 (6 bases). Sequencing was performed on whole blood. CDR3 DNA sequence: TGCAGTGCTAGGGAACAGGGCGGAGGCTACACCTTC. This codes for CSAREQGGGYTF.